These 21 T cell receptor beta chains originate from one sample sequenced in a study of shared clonotypes between healthy human individuals. The repertoire was sequenced with immunoSEQ multiplex PCR; TCRdb's copy has only in-frame clones and lacks some. The sample has about 380,000 clones; approximately 96% are singletons. Sequencing input: memory CD8+ T cells sorted from blood. Subset given: CD45RO+ cells pooled with CCR7-negative TemRA cells. The receptors derive from a man aged 25-40 years in good health.

The V gene is TRBV13, the J gene TRBJ2-1; D is possibly TRBD2 (6 bases). Looked up from germline, CDR1 is PRHDT and CDR2 is FYEKMQ (reference sequence). This CDR3 is built from 19 residues. V lost 5 bases and J 0 bases, leaving 23 bases between the germline ends. The CDR3 loop is CASSLPSEGSSGSYNEQFF. CDR3 nucleotide sequence: TGTGCCAGCAGCCTACCGTCGGAGGGTTCGTCCGGCTCCTACAATGAGCAGTTCTTC.

V is TRBV27 and J is TRBJ1-4; 8 positions match TRBD1. The CDR3 sequence is 17 residues long. With V trimmed by 8 bases and J by 0 bases, 11 bases remained unmatched. From germline, CDR1 is MNHEY and CDR2 SMNVEV (reference sequence). The CDR3 loop is CASRRGLGRTTNEKLFF. CDR3 nucleotide sequence: TGTGCCAGCCGCAGGGGGCTCGGACGGACAACTAATGAAAAACTGTTTTTT. Full variable domain (remainder filled in from reference TRBV27 and TRBJ1-4): EAQVTQNPRYLITVTGKKLTVTCSQNMNHEYMSWYRQDPGLGLRQIYYSMNVEVTDKGDVPEGYKVSRKEKRNFPLILESPSPNQTSLYFCASRRGLGRTTNEKLFFGSGTQLSVL.

CDR3 sequence reads: CAISGIGTEAFF. The CDR3 DNA is TGTGCCATCAGTGGAATAGGGACTGAAGCTTTCTTT. The J gene is TRBJ1-1, the V gene TRBV10-3; D not resolved. The CDR3 is 12 residues long. Per germline, CDR1 ENHRY and CDR2 SYGVKD. V lost 4 bases and J lost 5, with 8 bases in between.

The J gene is TRBJ1-2, the V gene TRBV2, with TRBD1 identical over 10 bases. Trimming cost V 5 bases and J 6 bases; bases outside gene matches: 3. CDR1 and CDR2 (germline): SNHLY, FYNNEI. The CDR3 loop spans 13 amino acids. CDR3 in amino acids: CASSPGQGNGYTF. As DNA, the CDR3 is TGTGCCAGCAGTCCGGGACAGGGGAATGGCTACACCTTC.

The chain couples TRBV28 to TRBJ2-6; D possibly corresponds to TRBD2 (5 bases). CDR3 length equals 16 residues. Germline CDR1 is MDHEN and CDR2 is SYDVKM. V lost 5 bases, J lost 2 bases, and 13 bases lay in between. The CDR3: CASSPGRGTGANVLTF. CDR3 coding DNA: TGTGCCAGCAGTCCTGGTCGGGGAACTGGGGCCAACGTCCTGACTTTC.

This chain joins TRBV27 and TRBJ2-5, with TRBD1 identical over 7 bases. V lost 6 bases to trimming and J lost 5 bases; unmatched junction nucleotides: 12. The germline V gene has CDR1 MNHEY and CDR2 SMNVEV (reference sequence). The CDR3 sequence is 15 residues long. CDR3 sequence: CASSRGKAMVETQYF. The CDR3 nucleotides are TGTGCCAGCAGCAGGGGGAAGGCGATGGTTGAGACCCAGTACTTC.

The V and J genes are TRBV7-9 and TRBJ1-1; no clear D gene. V was trimmed by 5 bases and J by 0 bases, leaving 10 bases between them. The germline V gene encodes CDR1 SEHNR and CDR2 FQNEAQ (reference sequence). This CDR3 region has 14 residues. CDR3 in amino acids: CASSRRALNTEAFF. The CDR3 DNA follows: TGTGCCAGCAGCCGCCGGGCCTTGAACACTGAAGCTTTCTTT. Using reference TRBV7-9 and TRBJ1-1 for the parts outside the CDR3, the full variable domain is DTGVSQNPRHKITKRGQNVTFRCDPISEHNRLYWYRQTLGQGPEFLTYFQNEAQLEKSRLLSDRFSAERPKGSFSTLEIQRTEQGDSAMYLCASSRRALNTEAFFGQGTRLTVV.

CDR3 in amino acids: CASSQIQGTDTQYF. The DNA of the CDR3 is TGTGCCAGCAGCCAAATACAGGGGACAGATACGCAGTATTTT. The chain is built from TRBV7-9 and TRBJ2-3; 7 bases map to TRBD1. Unmatched junction bases numbered 5, after V lost 5 bases and J lost 3 bases. The CDR3 is made up of 14 amino acids. Germline V gives CDR1 SEHNR, CDR2 FQNEAQ (reference sequence).

In the case of this clone: Compared with germline, one end of the junction differs, possibly owing to a read error. The chain carries TRBV30 and TRBJ2-1, with TRBD2 matching 8 bases. CDR3 length: 16 residues. Germline V gene sequence: CDR1 GTSNPN, CDR2 SVGIG (reference sequence). The CDR3 DNA follows: TGTGCCTGGACCGCCCCATTGCGGGAGGTTTACAGTGAGCAGTTCTTC. This encodes CAWTAPLREVYSEQFF.

The rearrangement links TRBV10-2 to TRBJ2-7; D unclear. There are 12 residues in the CDR3. Between the trimmed V and J ends, which lost 6 bases and 5 bases, there was a span of 11 bases. Per the germline V gene, CDR1 is WSHSY and CDR2 is SAAADI. CDR3 DNA: TGCGCCAGCAGCAACAGCGACCACGAGCAGTACTTC. It encodes CASSNSDHEQYF.

The J gene is TRBJ1-4, the V gene TRBV5-6, with D unclear. CDR3 length equals 16 residues. Germline CDR1 and CDR2: SGHDT and YYEEEE. The V end lost 4 bases, the J end lost 5 bases, and 18 bases lay between the germline ends. Written as DNA, the CDR3 is TGTGCCAGCAGCCTAATGGGTGGAAAAGGAAATGAAAAACTGTTTTTT. It encodes CASSLMGGKGNEKLFF.

A few counts support this clone. The rearrangement links TRBV4-2 to TRBJ1-1; D perhaps matches TRBD1 (5 bases). The CDR3 totals 15 residues. The germline V gene has CDR1 LGHNA and CDR2 YNFKEQ. Trimming stripped 0 bases from V and 9 bases from J, with 17 bases between. CDR3: CASSQDSSRVSKAFF. The CDR3, as DNA: TGTGCCAGCAGCCAAGACTCGTCCAGGGTTTCGAAAGCTTTCTTT.

The chain combines TRBV5-1 with TRBJ2-2, with 14 positions matching TRBD2. J was trimmed by 7 bases and V by 1 base; bases with no gene match: 15. The CDR3 runs 20 residues. The germline V gene has CDR1 SGHRS and CDR2 YFSETQ. In DNA form, the CDR3 reads TGCGCCAGCAGCTTGAAGGGACTAGCGGGAGTTCCCTTAAGGGACGGGGAGCTGTTTTTT. It is translated as CASSLKGLAGVPLRDGELFF.

The chain recombines TRBV4-1 with TRBJ2-7, with 11 bases that match TRBD2. CDR1 is MGHRA and CDR2 is YSYEKL in the germline V gene. This CDR3 spans 17 amino acids. The ends lost 1 base at V and 5 bases at J; junction bases unmatched: 10. The CDR3 sequence is CASSQGLAGGRGHEQYF. The CDR3 nucleotides are TGCGCCAGCAGCCAAGGGCTAGCGGGAGGAAGGGGGCACGAGCAGTACTTC.

V gene TRBV27 combines with J gene TRBJ1-6, with D unresolved. V lost 5 bases and J lost 3, with 5 bases in between. The length of the CDR3 is 13 residues. From germline, CDR1 is MNHEY and CDR2 SMNVEV (reference sequence). CDR3 coding DNA: TGTGCCAGCAGTGCCGTCTATAATTCACCCCTCCACTTT. It codes for CASSAVYNSPLHF.

The rearrangement uses TRBV5-6 and TRBJ2-1, with 12 bases aligning to TRBD2. From germline, CDR1 is SGHDT and CDR2 YYEEEE. V lost 6 bases, J lost 8 bases, and 9 bases stayed unmatched. This CDR3 spans 15 amino acids. CDR3 DNA sequence: TGTGCCAGCATCCATACTAGCGGGAGGAACTATGAGCAGTTCTTC. This sequence encodes CASIHTSGRNYEQFF.

This sequence joins TRBV28 and TRBJ2-1; D not certain. Germline-derived CDR1 and CDR2 are MDHEN and SYDVKM. Trimming cost V 1 base and J 10 bases, with 11 bases left between them. This CDR3 region has 13 residues. CDR3 sequence: CASSLFGRQEQFF. The DNA for the CDR3 is TGTGCCAGCAGTTTATTTGGCCGCCAGGAGCAGTTCTTC.

This chain joins TRBV5-4 and TRBJ2-2; the D gene is possibly TRBD1 (5 bases). The CDR3 sequence is 14 residues long. Between the trimmed V and J ends, which lost 0 bases and 6 bases, there was a span of 9 bases. Germline CDR1 is SGHNT and CDR2 is YYREEE (reference sequence). The chain's CDR3 is CASSLGRRAGELFF. The CDR3 nucleotides read TGTGCCAGCAGCTTGGGGCGCAGGGCCGGGGAGCTGTTTTTT.

This chain joins TRBV11-2 and TRBJ2-7; D is unresolved. CDR1 and CDR2 from the germline V gene are SGHAT and FQNNGV. CDR3 length: 12 amino acids. Trimming left V 5 bases short and J 4 bases short, with 9 bases between. The CDR3 DNA is TGTGCCAGCAGCGAAACGCTTTACGAGCAGTACTTC. This gives the protein CASSETLYEQYF.

The chain links TRBV7-6 to TRBJ1-2; TRBD1 might be the D (5 bases). Germline lookup yields CDR1 SGHVS and CDR2 FNYEAQ. This CDR3 region has 16 residues. Trimming pared 5 bases from V and 0 bases from J, leaving 16 bases between. CDR3 nucleotide sequence: TGTGCCAGCAGCCCCCGGGCTGCGGGGGCTAACTATGGCTACACCTTC. Translated, it gives CASSPRAAGANYGYTF.

CDR3 region: CANLERVLNRGHTDTQYF. CDR3 bases: TGTGCCAACCTTGAGCGGGTCCTTAACCGGGGGCACACAGATACGCAGTATTTT. The chain carries TRBV6-7 and TRBJ2-3; D tentatively reads TRBD1 or TRBD2 (6 bases each). TRBV6-7 is noted as an ORF with a role that remains uncertain. The CDR3 is 18 residues long. V lost 10 bases, J lost 2 bases, and 28 bases lay in between.